This T cell receptor beta chain originates from a study of Ad26.COV2.S vaccination and SARS-CoV-2 variants. Findings of the study overall: Analyses that measured TCR breadth and depth may have underestimated total T cell responses. Non-spike TCR breadth was similar in vaccine and placebo recipients. Substantial response breadth was reportedly seen for spike-specific CD8+ and CD4+ T cells after vaccination.

Worth noting for this clone: Its matching antigen is unknown.

Profiling relied on immunoSEQ multiplex PCR, and the TCRdb table lists in-frame clones only, not all of them. Among around 340,000 clones listed, approximately 86% were seen once. Regarding treatment: some 20 received Ad26.COV2.S at low or high dose, single or two shots; 5 received placebo; per-sample allocation not given. Each sample was drawn 63 days after the first injection (of vaccine or placebo). An adult aged 18-55 years in Boston served as the donor. This CDR3 spans 15 amino acids. V trimming: 6 bases; J trimming: 4 bases; junction bases outside the gene matches: 10. Germline-derived CDR1 and CDR2 are MDHEN and SYDVKM.

Sequences were derived from peripheral blood, sampled in a trial of Ad26.COV2.S vaccine versus placebo. The chain recombines TRBV28 with TRBJ2-3, with 7 positions matching TRBD1. The clonotype comes from a person aged 18-60 years who received the Ad26.COV2.S COVID-19 vaccine or a placebo. The CDR3 reads CASSRQGRGSDTQYF. CDR3 DNA sequence: TGTGCCAGCAGCCGACAGGGAAGAGGGTCAGATACGCAGTATTTT.